The 24 T cell receptor beta chains below all came from one sample that was sequenced in a study of memory CD4+ T cells and cytomegalovirus serostatus. The sort gate was single viable CD3+CD4+CD8-CD45RO+ cells for memory CD4+ T cells. TCRdb's table, derived via immunoSEQ multiplex PCR, lists solely in-frame clones and lacks some. In the table there are just under 95,000 clones, about 80% of which are singletons. Sequenced material: memory CD4+ T cells from blood. Source of these receptors: an adult in good health and CMV-seropositive.

This clone showed up just once. The chain couples TRBV5-4 to TRBJ2-1; D unresolved. The CDR3 length is 13 residues. In germline, CDR1 is SGHNT, CDR2 YYREEE (reference sequence). With 0 bases removed from V and 9 bases from J, the gap between germline ends came to 10 bases. For the CDR3, the DNA is TGTGCCAGCAGCTTGGATACGACATCTGAGCAGTTCTTC. It specifies CASSLDTTSEQFF.

The chain is built from TRBV11-1 and TRBJ2-7, with 13 bases identical to TRBD2. The CDR3 extends over 16 amino acids. V was clipped by 1 base and J by 2 bases; unmatched bases: 2. Germline V gene lookup returns CDR1 SGHAT and CDR2 FQDESV (reference sequence). CDR3 residues: CASSLGTSGRAYEQYF. The DNA of the CDR3 is TGTGCCAGCAGCTTAGGGACTAGCGGGAGAGCCTACGAGCAGTACTTC.

The genes are TRBV5-6 and TRBJ2-5; 8 bases fit TRBD2. V gave up 3 bases and J gave up 3 bases; unmatched junction bases: 4. This CDR3 has 14 residues. Germline values: CDR1 SGHDT, CDR2 YYEEEE. DNA of the CDR3: TGTGCCAGCAGCTCCCTAGCGGGCAAAGAGACCCAGTACTTC. This translates into CASSSLAGKETQYF.

V and J are TRBV29-1 and TRBJ2-1; D is uncertain. V lost 8 bases to trimming and J lost 9 bases, with 14 bases between them. Germline V gene lookup returns CDR1 SQVTM and CDR2 ANQGSEA. The CDR3 loop spans 11 amino acids. CDR3 in amino acids: CSFSAPGEQFF. DNA of the CDR3: TGCAGCTTCTCCGCCCCGGGTGAGCAGTTCTTC.

This clone was counted a single time. V is TRBV7-2 and J is TRBJ2-1; 7 bases are shared with TRBD2. In germline, CDR1 is SGHTA, CDR2 FQGNSA. V dropped 1 base and J dropped 6; count of bases not matched to a gene: 6. This CDR3 has 15 amino acids. Here the CDR3 DNA reads TGTGCCAGCAGCTTAGAACTAGCGAGGAGCAATGAGCAGTTCTTC. It translates to CASSLELARSNEQFF.

The chain joins TRBV5-1 to TRBJ2-6, with 9 bases fitting TRBD2. Germline V CDR1 and CDR2: SGHRS, YFSETQ. The CDR3 length is 18 residues. V trimming: 3 bases; J trimming: 0 bases; junction bases outside the gene matches: 7. This CDR3 is CASSYQAGGSSGANVLTF. The CDR3 DNA reads TGCGCCAGCAGCTACCAAGCGGGAGGCAGCTCTGGGGCCAACGTCCTGACTTTC.

The chain uses TRBV7-9 and TRBJ2-1; D may be TRBD1 (6 bases). Germline V CDR1 and CDR2: SEHNR, FQNEAQ (reference sequence). Trimming pared 5 bases from V and 12 bases from J, leaving 11 bases between. The CDR3 loop spans 11 amino acids. DNA for the CDR3: TGTGCCAGCAGCGGGGGCCCCGGGCAGTTCTTC. Translated: CASSGGPGQFF.

A few counts support this clone. This sequence joins TRBV4-1 and TRBJ1-6; D unresolved. The germline gives CDR1 MGHRA, CDR2 YSYEKL. V dropped 8 bases and J dropped 9 bases, with 5 bases sitting between them. The CDR3 contains 10 residues. The CDR3 region is CASGLSPLHF. The CDR3, as DNA: TGCGCCAGCGGCCTTTCACCCCTCCACTTT.

The chain recombines TRBV19 with TRBJ1-5; D gene ambiguous. In germline, CDR1 is LNHDA, CDR2 SQIVND (reference sequence). The CDR3 is made up of 12 amino acids. V lost 2 bases, J lost 7 bases, and 6 bases lay in between. The CDR3 is CASSITRQPQHF. CDR3 DNA: TGTGCCAGTAGTATAACGAGACAGCCCCAGCATTTT.

With regard to this clone: This specimen includes other DNA sequences encoding the same CDR3. J is TRBJ2-5 and V is TRBV11-2, with D unresolved. V shed 1 base and J shed 2 bases, with 8 bases lying between them. The CDR3 totals 14 residues. Germline lookup yields CDR1 SGHAT and CDR2 FQNNGV. CDR3 sequence reads: CASSLGQFQETQYF. The CDR3 nucleotides are TGTGCCAGCAGCTTAGGGCAGTTTCAAGAGACCCAGTACTTC.

This sequence joins TRBV28 and TRBJ2-7; tentatively, D is TRBD1 or TRBD2 (5 bases each). This CDR3 is built from 15 residues. V was cut by 2 bases and J by 6 bases, with 17 bases left in between. Germline-derived CDR1 and CDR2 are MDHEN and SYDVKM. CDR3 residues: CASSLGTALMFEQYF. For the CDR3, the DNA is TGTGCCAGCAGTTTAGGGACGGCCCTAATGTTCGAGCAGTACTTC.

The rearrangement uses TRBV30 and TRBJ2-1; TRBD2 matches 16 bases. The germline gives CDR1 GTSNPN, CDR2 SVGIG (reference sequence). There are 14 residues in the CDR3. Losses at the gene ends were 8 bases for V and 9 bases for J; bases not matched to a gene: 7. The CDR3 sequence is CARGLAGGRGEQFF. The CDR3 DNA follows: TGTGCCCGGGGACTAGCGGGAGGGAGGGGTGAGCAGTTCTTC.

CDR3 nucleotide sequence: TGTGCCAGCAGCTTGGGGGTTCATCAGCCCCAGCATTTT. This translates into CASSLGVHQPQHF. The chain carries TRBV7-2 and TRBJ1-5; perhaps TRBD1 as D (5 bases). The germline CDR1 and CDR2 sequences are SGHTA and FQGNSA. The CDR3 spans 13 residues. Trimming removed 3 bases at V and 5 bases at J, with 8 bases between.

This clone was seen more than once but under ten times. V is TRBV7-8 and J is TRBJ2-1, with TRBD2 identical over 8 bases. The CDR3 spans 14 residues. The V and J ends lost 4 bases and 3 bases, in that order; junction bases with no gene match: 2. Germline V lookup: CDR1 SGHVS, CDR2 FQNEAQ. The CDR3 nucleotides are TGTGCCAGCAGCTCCCGGGAGGGCTACAATGAGCAGTTCTTC. Its translation: CASSSREGYNEQFF.

This clone was seen a handful of times. V is TRBV19 and J is TRBJ2-7, with no clear D. Deletions cut 5 bases from V and 2 bases from J, with 16 bases between. From germline, CDR1 is LNHDA and CDR2 SQIVND (reference sequence). The CDR3 is made up of 15 amino acids. CDR3: CASSPSSGYTYEQYF. The CDR3 region has the DNA TGTGCCAGTAGTCCCAGCTCGGGTTATACCTACGAGCAGTACTTC.

The chain is built from TRBV4-2 and TRBJ1-5; 7 nucleotides align to TRBD1. This CDR3 comprises 14 residues. Unmatched junction bases numbered 5, after V lost 2 bases and J lost 7 bases. Germline lookup yields CDR1 LGHNA and CDR2 YNFKEQ. This chain's CDR3 is CASSQSQGRQPQHF. Here the CDR3 DNA reads TGTGCCAGCAGCCAATCACAGGGGCGACAGCCCCAGCATTTT.

This chain connects TRBV9 to TRBJ2-2; D may correspond to TRBD1 or TRBD2 (6 bases each). Between the trimmed V and J ends, which lost 0 bases and 1 base, there was a span of 13 bases. The CDR3 loop spans 17 amino acids. Germline V gene sequence: CDR1 SGDLS, CDR2 YYNGEE. The CDR3 DNA is TGTGCCAGCAGCGTAGGAATCGAGGGGGGGAACACCGGGGAGCTGTTTTTT. This gives the protein CASSVGIEGGNTGELFF.

The chain is built from TRBV18 and TRBJ2-1; the match to TRBD2 covers 7 bases. The trim removed 1 base at V and 6 bases at J, leaving 6 bases unmatched. Germline V gene lookup returns CDR1 KGHSH and CDR2 LQKENI. This CDR3 spans 15 amino acids. The CDR3 spells CASSPRTSDFNEQFF. DNA for the CDR3: TGTGCCAGCTCACCACGGACTAGTGATTTCAATGAGCAGTTCTTC.

The chain couples TRBV30 to TRBJ2-3; TRBD1 agrees at 7 bases. There are 12 residues in the CDR3. Germline V CDR1 and CDR2: GTSNPN, SVGIG (reference sequence). In nucleotides, the CDR3 is TGTGCGTACAGGGGTGCGACAGATACGCAGTATTTT. It specifies CAYRGATDTQYF.

This chain uses TRBV2 with TRBJ1-2; no clear D gene. This CDR3 is built from 12 residues. V was cut by 4 bases and J by 2 bases, with 5 bases left in between. Germline CDR1 SNHLY, CDR2 FYNNEI. The CDR3 sequence is CASSAQNYGYTF. CDR3 DNA sequence: TGTGCCAGCAGTGCCCAAAACTATGGCTACACCTTC.

V is TRBV5-4 and J is TRBJ2-3; D perhaps matches TRBD1 (5 bases). The CDR3 has 16 residues. Germline CDR1 SGHNT, CDR2 YYREEE (reference sequence). With 0 bases removed from V and 7 bases from J, the gap between germline ends came to 18 bases. The CDR3 reads CASSLAGSGSPNTQYF. In DNA form, the CDR3 reads TGTGCCAGCAGCTTGGCAGGGTCAGGTAGTCCTAATACGCAGTATTTT. The variable domain in full, with the rest retrieved from reference TRBV5-4 and TRBJ2-3, is ETGVTQSPTHLIKTRGQQVTLRCSSQSGHNTVSWYQQALGQGPQFIFQYYREEENGRGNFPPRFSGLQFPNYSSELNVNALELDDSALYLCASSLAGSGSPNTQYFGPGTRLTVL.

The genes are TRBV5-5 and TRBJ2-3, with 7 bases matching TRBD1. V shed 3 bases, J shed 6 bases, and the junction held 10 bases outside the gene matches. The CDR3 is 15 residues long. Germline V lookup: CDR1 SGHKS, CDR2 YYEKEE (reference sequence). The chain's CDR3 is CASSSIDREWDTQYF. CDR3 coding DNA: TGTGCCAGCAGCTCTATAGACAGGGAGTGGGATACGCAGTATTTT.

The chain has TRBV6-1 and TRBJ2-7; 7 bases map to TRBD2. Germline CDR1 reads MNHNS; CDR2 reads SASEGT. The CDR3 extends over 15 amino acids. Trimming took 1 base from V and 2 from J; bases not matched to a gene: 5. The CDR3 here is CASSEVGGRAYEQYF. CDR3 nucleotides: TGTGCCAGCAGTGAAGTGGGCGGGAGAGCCTACGAGCAGTACTTC.

Only one count was recorded for this clone. V and J are TRBV6-5 and TRBJ2-7, with 12 bases that match TRBD2. The trim removed 6 bases at V and 1 base at J, leaving 4 bases unmatched. This CDR3 comprises 15 residues. Germline V gene data show CDR1 as MNHEY and CDR2 as SVGAGI. The CDR3 DNA is TGTGCCAGCAGGTCCACTAGCGGGAGGTCCTACGAGCAGTACTTC. Encoded protein: CASRSTSGRSYEQYF.